This note documents a single TCR beta chain sequence. The data stem from a study of blood T cells in healthy people across ages. The CDR3 is made up of 13 amino acids. Germline V gene sequence: CDR1 DFQATT, CDR2 SNEGSKA (reference sequence). The V and J ends lost 0 bases and 8 bases respectively, with 13 bases between them. A sample-barcoded 5' primer and a J-beta primer mix were used in a second PCR of about 7 to 12 cycles. Each TCR beta cDNA got a 12-nucleotide random molecular identifier. One entry per CDR3 protein, called by TCRdb with MiXCR from the 5' RACE reads. The sample consists of 790,000 or so distinct CDR3 sequences, roughly 56% of them appearing once.

The sequenced material came from blood. The chain couples TRBV20-1 to TRBJ1-2, with D tentatively TRBD1 (6 bases). The TCR sequence derives from a man between 40 and 49 years old in good health. The CDR3 DNA reads as TGCAGTGCTAGAGACCCCAGGGGCGGAGGCTACACCTTC. This sequence encodes CSARDPRGGGYTF.